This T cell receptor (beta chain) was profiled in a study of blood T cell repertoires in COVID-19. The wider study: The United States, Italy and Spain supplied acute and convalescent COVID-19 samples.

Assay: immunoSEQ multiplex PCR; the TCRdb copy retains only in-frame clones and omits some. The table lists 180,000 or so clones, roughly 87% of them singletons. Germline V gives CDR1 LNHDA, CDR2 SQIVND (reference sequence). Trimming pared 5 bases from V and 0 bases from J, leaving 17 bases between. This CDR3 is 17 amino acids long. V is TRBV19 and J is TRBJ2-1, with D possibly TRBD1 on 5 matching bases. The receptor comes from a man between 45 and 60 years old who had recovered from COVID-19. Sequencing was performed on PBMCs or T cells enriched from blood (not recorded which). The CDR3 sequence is CASSETVVVASYNEQFF. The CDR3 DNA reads TGTGCCAGTAGTGAGACAGTAGTTGTAGCCTCCTACAATGAGCAGTTCTTC. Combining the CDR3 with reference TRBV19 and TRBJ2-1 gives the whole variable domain DGGITQSPKYLFRKEGQNVTLSCEQNLNHDAMYWYRQDPGQGLRLIYYSQIVNDFQKGDIAEGYSVSREKKESFPLTVTSAQKNPTAFYLCASSETVVVASYNEQFFGPGTRLTVL.